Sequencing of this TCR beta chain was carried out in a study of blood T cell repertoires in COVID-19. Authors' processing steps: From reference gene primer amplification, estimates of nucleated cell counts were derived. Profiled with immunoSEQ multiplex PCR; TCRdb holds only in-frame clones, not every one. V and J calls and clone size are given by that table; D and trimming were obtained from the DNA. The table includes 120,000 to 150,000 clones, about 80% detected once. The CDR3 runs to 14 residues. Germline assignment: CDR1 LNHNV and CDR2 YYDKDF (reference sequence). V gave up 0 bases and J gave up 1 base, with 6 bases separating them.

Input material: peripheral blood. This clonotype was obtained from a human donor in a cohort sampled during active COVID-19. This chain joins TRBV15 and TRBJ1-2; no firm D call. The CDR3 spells CATSRDPLNYGYTF. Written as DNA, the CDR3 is TGTGCCACCAGCAGAGATCCACTTAACTATGGCTACACCTTC.